What follows are 8 T cell receptor beta chains derived from one specimen sequenced in a study of monozygotic twins with inflammatory bowel disease (dated by TCRdb to between 2018 and 2021). The library was obtained by 5' RACE. Sequencing was carried out with an Illumina HiSeq 2500. TCRdb reprocessed the reads, reporting each CDR3 protein sequence once and no DNA. In this sample's table one finds about 300,000 distinct CDR3 sequences. The ten largest clones represent roughly 5.8% of the sample. Source material: blood. These TCRs come from a human donor with ulcerative colitis or Crohn's disease, or a healthy co-twin of an affected twin (not recorded which).

V gene TRBV20-1 combines with J gene TRBJ2-5; TCRdb picks TRBD2, but there is no DNA to check that call. The CDR3 runs 12 residues. Germline lookup yields CDR1 DFQATT and CDR2 SNEGSKA (reference sequence). This chain's CDR3 is CSYSRGAETQYF.

The gene calls are TRBV19 and TRBJ1-5; without DNA, the TCRdb call of TRBD1 cannot be checked. Germline CDR1 reads LNHDA; CDR2 reads SQIVND (reference sequence). The CDR3 loop spans 15 amino acids. CDR3 amino acids: CASRPIGQADQPQHF.

Here the CDR3 reads CATSDPRGTSRAGELFF. This chain connects TRBV24-1 to TRBJ2-2. CDR3 size: 17 residues. Looked up from germline, CDR1 is KGHDR and CDR2 is SFDVKD.

The chain recombines TRBV24-1 with TRBJ2-1; the D gene TCRdb calls, TRBD2, cannot be checked with no DNA. The CDR3 loop spans 15 amino acids. Germline CDR1 KGHDR, CDR2 SFDVKD. The CDR3 sequence is CATSETTSGRGEQFF.

J is TRBJ2-7 and V is TRBV7-2. Germline V CDR1 and CDR2: SGHTA, FQGNSA. The CDR3 has 16 amino acids. CDR3 loop: CASSLGLTGATYEQYF. Based on the CDR3 plus reference TRBV7-2 and TRBJ2-7, the full variable domain is GAGVSQSPSNKVTEKGKDVELRCDPISGHTALYWYRQSLGQGLEFLIYFQGNSAPDKSGLPSDRFSAERTGGSVSTLTIQRTQQEDSAVYLCASSLGLTGATYEQYFGPGTRLTVT.

The chain carries TRBV5-1 and TRBJ2-3. Germline V gene lookup returns CDR1 SGHRS and CDR2 YFSETQ. The CDR3 contains 12 residues. The CDR3 loop is CASSLIGDTQYF.

The gene calls are TRBV6-2 or TRBV6-3 and TRBJ2-1; TCRdb calls TRBD1, which cannot be checked without DNA. Germline CDR1 and CDR2: MNHEY and SVGEGT. The CDR3 contains 12 residues. The CDR3 loop is CASRPPDREQFF.

The CDR3 is CASSLSDFTETQYF. The chain is built from TRBV28 and TRBJ2-5. The CDR3 loop spans 14 amino acids. Germline loops: CDR1 MDHEN, CDR2 SYDVKM.